Following are 30 T cell receptor beta chains from one sample sequenced in a study of T cells in Graves' hyperthyroidism and ophthalmopathy. RNA transcripts were the template for amplifying TCR beta CDR3 regions. The HTBI primer set was used in a first-round RT-PCR of the TCR CDR3. Via MiXCR, TCRdb re-called the multiplex PCR reads, giving one row per CDR3 protein. The sample consists of about 700,000 distinct CDR3 sequences, over 40% of them appearing once. Sequencing input: peripheral blood or thyroid tissue (not recorded which). These receptors originate from an adult man with Graves' disease, either hyperthyroidism or ophthalmopathy (not recorded which).

This sequence joins TRBV2 and TRBJ2-3; D ambiguous. The CDR3 is 14 residues long. The V end lost 8 bases, the J end lost 2 bases, and 14 bases lay between the germline ends. CDR1 is SNHLY and CDR2 is FYNNEI in the germline V gene. CDR3 nucleotide sequence: TGTGCCAGCCGTAGGCTATCGGACACAGATACGCAGTATTTT. Translation: CASRRLSDTDTQYF.

This sequence joins TRBV20-1 and TRBJ1-1; possibly TRBD1 for D (6 bases). Germline loops: CDR1 DFQATT, CDR2 SNEGSKA (reference sequence). The CDR3 runs to 11 residues. The V and J ends lost 1 base and 11 bases respectively, with 11 bases between them. The CDR3 coding sequence is TGCAGTGCTAGAGTGGGGGCTATCGCTTTCTTT. Amino acid sequence: CSARVGAIAFF.

In its sample, this clonotype was seen once. Just one base apart from a much larger clone, this may be a read error. The V and J genes are TRBV29-1 and TRBJ1-2; 9 bases are shared with TRBD1. The germline V gene has CDR1 SQVTM and CDR2 ANQGSEA. The CDR3 runs to 13 residues. CDR3 protein: CSVRNRGRNGYSF. In DNA form, the CDR3 reads TGCAGCGTCCGAAACAGGGGGCGGAACGGCTACAGCTTC.

Only one count was recorded for this clonotype. The germline gene is not matched at one end of the junction; a read error may be the cause. The chain has TRBV5-1 and TRBJ1-2, with a possible D match to TRBD1 (5 bases). Germline assignment: CDR1 SGHRS and CDR2 YFSETQ. The CDR3 runs 16 residues. The CDR3 loop reads CASSPIGSWGVYGYTF. The CDR3 DNA follows: TGTGCCAGCAGCCCAATAGGGTCGTGGGGGGTCTATGGCTACACCTTC.

This clonotype was detected many times. The chain uses TRBV7-2 and TRBJ1-5; perhaps TRBD1 as D (5 bases). V lost 2 bases to trimming and J lost 1 base, with 6 bases between them. Germline V gene lookup returns CDR1 SGHTA and CDR2 FQGNSA. The CDR3 loop spans 14 amino acids. Here the CDR3 DNA reads TGTGCCAGCAGCTTACAGGGAAGCAATCAGCCCCAGCATTTT. This gives the protein CASSLQGSNQPQHF.

The rearrangement uses TRBV6-1 and TRBJ1-6; 9 nucleotides line up with TRBD1. Germline V gives CDR1 MNHNS, CDR2 SASEGT. The CDR3 has 16 residues. J lost 8 bases, V lost 6 bases, and 11 bases had no gene match. The CDR3 loop reads CASSHDRWTGDSPLHF. The CDR3 DNA reads as TGTGCCAGCAGCCATGACCGTTGGACAGGGGATTCACCCCTCCACTTT.

The chain employs TRBV29-1 and TRBJ1-2; tentatively, D is TRBD1 (6 bases). Per germline, CDR1 SQVTM and CDR2 ANQGSEA. Between the trimmed V and J ends, which lost 5 bases and 6 bases, there was a span of 10 bases. The CDR3 sequence is 11 residues long. The CDR3 loop reads CSVKQGDGYTF. For the CDR3, the DNA is TGCAGCGTTAAACAGGGCGATGGCTACACCTTC.

The V call is TRBV7-9, the J call TRBJ1-1; D possibly corresponds to TRBD1 (5 bases). The germline V and J ends were trimmed by 5 bases and 7 bases, with 17 bases remaining between them. Germline CDR1 reads SEHNR; CDR2 reads FQNEAQ (reference sequence). The CDR3 runs to 14 residues. CDR3 nucleotides: TGTGCCAGCAGCGAGGGTCTACGGCAGGGTGAAGCTTTCTTT. This translates into CASSEGLRQGEAFF. Full variable domain (missing parts from reference TRBV7-9 and TRBJ1-1): DTGVSQNPRHKITKRGQNVTFRCDPISEHNRLYWYRQTLGQGPEFLTYFQNEAQLEKSRLLSDRFSAERPKGSFSTLEIQRTEQGDSAMYLCASSEGLRQGEAFFGQGTRLTVV.

The V and J genes are TRBV15 and TRBJ1-5, with no clear D. CDR1 is LNHNV and CDR2 is YYDKDF in the germline V gene (reference sequence). The ends were cut back, 3 bases at V and 3 bases at J, with 9 bases in the middle. CDR3 size: 14 residues. The CDR3, as DNA: TGTGCCACCAGCAGTGTGGGGTACAATCAGCCCCAGCATTTT. Translating gives CATSSVGYNQPQHF.

This clonotype was detected only a few times. The gene calls are TRBV2 and TRBJ1-1, with 9 bases identical to TRBD1. V lost 5 bases, J lost 6 bases, and 10 bases stayed unmatched. The CDR3 spans 15 residues. CDR1 and CDR2 (germline): SNHLY, FYNNEI. The DNA for the CDR3 is TGTGCCAGCAGTTTCGGCCTCAGGACAGGGGCTGAAGCTTTCTTT. Its translation is CASSFGLRTGAEAFF. The variable domain in full, completed from reference TRBV2 and TRBJ1-1, reads EPEVTQTPSHQVTQMGQEVILRCVPISNHLYFYWYRQILGQKVEFLVSFYNNEISEKSEIFDDQFSVERPDGSNFTLKIRSTKLEDSAMYFCASSFGLRTGAEAFFGQGTRLTVV.

The CDR3 DNA is TGTGCCAGCAGTTCCGGACGGAGATACGAGCAGTACTTC. It encodes CASSSGRRYEQYF. The V call is TRBV5-6, the J call TRBJ2-7; no firm D call. CDR3 size: 13 residues. V gave up 5 bases and J gave up 4 bases, with 13 bases separating them. Germline V gene lookup returns CDR1 SGHDT and CDR2 YYEEEE.

Worth noting for this clonotype: It is likely a read error, because the conserved phenylalanine at the end of the CDR3 is missing. CDR3 nucleotide sequence: TGTGCCAGCAGTGGGACAGGGGCCGCGAATCAGCCCCAGCATTCT. This encodes CASSGTGAANQPQHS. V is TRBV12-3 or TRBV12-4 and J is TRBJ1-5; 10 nucleotides line up with TRBD1. The CDR3 length is 15 residues. The V and J ends lost 5 bases and 4 bases, in that order; junction bases with no gene match: 5.

This clonotype was seen at least ten times. The gene calls are TRBV12-3 or TRBV12-4 and TRBJ1-3; D may be TRBD1 (5 bases). This CDR3 region has 14 residues. Trimming took off 3 bases at V and 4 bases at J, with 10 bases between the two ends. CDR3 bases: TGTGCCAGCAGTTTCGGGCAGGGAGGAAACACCATATATTTT. This translates into CASSFGQGGNTIYF.

This clonotype was seen only once. The gene calls are TRBV6-1 and TRBJ2-5, with D unresolved. The CDR3 spans 16 residues. V lost 7 bases and J lost 3, with 21 bases in between. Germline CDR1 reads MNHNS; CDR2 reads SASEGT. The CDR3 DNA sequence: TGTGCCAGCACCTATGTCCTTGAGACTCCGAAAGAGACCCAGTACTTC. This codes for CASTYVLETPKETQYF.

This clonotype was recorded many times. This chain links TRBV2 with TRBJ1-5; D possibly corresponds to TRBD1 (5 bases). CDR3 length: 15 amino acids. V was clipped by 3 bases and J by 7 bases, with 16 bases between them. CDR1 and CDR2 from the germline V gene are SNHLY and FYNNEI. The CDR3 here is CASSEVGGLGQPQHF. The CDR3 DNA sequence: TGTGCCAGCAGTGAGGTGGGGGGACTTGGGCAGCCCCAGCATTTT. Full variable domain (outside the CDR3, taken from reference TRBV2 and TRBJ1-5): EPEVTQTPSHQVTQMGQEVILRCVPISNHLYFYWYRQILGQKVEFLVSFYNNEISEKSEIFDDQFSVERPDGSNFTLKIRSTKLEDSAMYFCASSEVGGLGQPQHFGDGTRLSIL.

This clonotype was seen many times. The rearrangement joins TRBV24-1 to TRBJ2-2; D not certain. From germline, CDR1 is KGHDR and CDR2 SFDVKD. V was trimmed by 6 bases and J by 6 bases, leaving 10 bases between them. The CDR3 runs to 13 residues. The CDR3 protein is CATSFGFPGELFF. The CDR3 DNA is TGTGCCACCAGTTTTGGGTTCCCCGGGGAGCTGTTTTTT.

V and J are TRBV7-2 and TRBJ1-4, with 7 nucleotides matching TRBD1. The CDR3 is 14 residues long. Germline V gene sequence: CDR1 SGHTA, CDR2 FQGNSA. J was trimmed by 7 bases and V by 10 bases; bases with no gene match: 12. The CDR3 DNA reads TGTGCCACCAGTTCAGGAGGGGGCGCTGAAAAACTGTTTTTT. It translates to CATSSGGGAEKLFF. Filled out from reference TRBV7-2 and TRBJ1-4, the complete variable domain reads GAGVSQSPSNKVTEKGKDVELRCDPISGHTALYWYRQSLGQGLEFLIYFQGNSAPDKSGLPSDRFSAERTGGSVSTLTIQRTQQEDSAVYLCATSSGGGAEKLFFGSGTQLSVL.

The J gene is TRBJ2-7, the V gene TRBV20-1; 8 bases line up with TRBD1. J lost 0 bases, V lost 5 bases, and 3 bases had no gene match. The CDR3 is 13 amino acids. Germline V gene data show CDR1 as DFQATT and CDR2 as SNEGSKA (reference sequence). CDR3 sequence (DNA): TGCAGTGCTGGGGACAGGTACTCCTACGAGCAGTACTTC. This encodes CSAGDRYSYEQYF.

This chain connects TRBV15 to TRBJ1-6; TRBD1 matches 7 bases. The CDR3 length is 16 residues. Trimming cost V 1 base and J 9 bases; bases outside gene matches: 9. CDR1 and CDR2 from the germline V gene are LNHNV and YYDKDF (reference sequence). The CDR3 DNA reads TGTGCCACCAGCAGAGGAAAGGTCGGGACAGCTTCACCCCTCCACTTT. Amino acids: CATSRGKVGTASPLHF.

A few counts support this clonotype. The chain is built from TRBV7-9 and TRBJ1-1; 7 bases are shared with TRBD1. This CDR3 is built from 13 residues. CDR1 and CDR2 from the germline V gene are SEHNR and FQNEAQ (reference sequence). V was clipped by 3 bases and J by 10 bases; unmatched bases: 8. CDR3 in amino acids: CASSLGQGVGAFF. The CDR3, as DNA: TGTGCCAGCAGCTTGGGCCAGGGGGTTGGAGCTTTCTTT.

As concerns this clonotype: This may be a read error, as it is one base from a much larger clone. The chain uses TRBV7-8 and TRBJ2-7; D may be TRBD1 (6 bases). Germline lookup yields CDR1 SGHVS and CDR2 FQNEAQ. CDR3 length equals 14 residues. V lost 4 bases and J lost 2, with 12 bases in between. The DNA of the CDR3 is TGTGCCAGCAGCTCCGGGACACCCCCCTACGAGCAGTACTTC. This encodes CASSSGTPPYEQYF.

On this clonotype itself: Without the conserved terminal phenylalanine or tryptophan, this CDR3 likely stems from a read error. Because the CDR3's place on the DNA is in doubt, the DNA is left out and the CDR3 is given as listed by TCRdb. The J gene is TRBJ1-3, the V gene TRBV24-1; the table assigns TRBD1, which was not confirmed against the DNA. CDR1 and CDR2 (germline): KGHDR, SFDVKD. Ends included, the CDR3 has 10 residues. CDR3 amino acids: CATSSNRGLT.

The sample holds many counts of this clonotype. This chain uses TRBV7-8 with TRBJ1-6; the D is unclear. The germline V and J ends were trimmed by 1 base and 8 bases, with 6 bases remaining between them. Germline values: CDR1 SGHVS, CDR2 FQNEAQ. The CDR3 contains 13 residues. DNA for the CDR3: TGTGCCAGCAGCTTAGATCGGGATTCACCCCTCCACTTT. It specifies CASSLDRDSPLHF.

This chain joins TRBV25-1 and TRBJ1-1, with 7 bases aligning to TRBD1. The CDR3 has 15 amino acids. Germline loops: CDR1 MGHDK, CDR2 SYGVNS. V was clipped by 6 bases and J by 2 bases; unmatched bases: 9. CDR3 DNA sequence: TGTGCCAGCAGGAAACAGGGGACCCTCAACACTGAAGCTTTCTTT. This codes for CASRKQGTLNTEAFF.

This clonotype was recorded at least ten times. The rearrangement links TRBV7-9 to TRBJ2-7; TRBD1 aligns across 10 bases. In germline, CDR1 is SEHNR, CDR2 FQNEAQ (reference sequence). The CDR3 length is 16 residues. J was trimmed by 0 bases and V by 5 bases; bases with no gene match: 7. The chain's CDR3 is CASSRTGGPSSYEQYF. The CDR3 nucleotides are TGTGCCAGCAGCCGGACAGGGGGTCCAAGCTCCTACGAGCAGTACTTC.

This clonotype was counted between two and nine times. This chain uses TRBV29-1 with TRBJ1-1; TRBD1 agrees at 9 bases. The V and J ends lost 6 bases and 2 bases, in that order; junction bases with no gene match: 4. Germline values: CDR1 SQVTM, CDR2 ANQGSEA. This CDR3 has 13 residues. CDR3 in DNA: TGCAGCGTGGCAACAGGGGGCAACACTGAAGCTTTCTTT. Its translation is CSVATGGNTEAFF. The full variable domain, its missing parts supplied by reference TRBV29-1 and TRBJ1-1, is SAVISQKPSRDICQRGTSLTIQCQVDSQVTMMFWYRQQPGQSLTLIATANQGSEATYESGFVIDKFPISRPNLTFSTLTVSNMSPEDSSIYLCSVATGGNTEAFFGQGTRLTVV.

The CDR3 bases are TGCAGTGCTAGAGTTTTGGGGGTAAAGTCACCCCTCCACTTT. It specifies CSARVLGVKSPLHF. The chain combines TRBV20-1 with TRBJ1-6, with a possible D match to TRBD1 (5 bases). The germline V gene encodes CDR1 DFQATT and CDR2 SNEGSKA (reference sequence). Trimming left V 1 base short and J 10 bases short, with 14 bases between. This CDR3 region has 14 residues.

This chain uses TRBV12-3 or TRBV12-4 with TRBJ1-2, with 7 bases aligning to TRBD1. V shed 3 bases, J shed 4 bases, and the junction held 5 bases outside the gene matches. The CDR3 consists of 14 residues. This CDR3 reads CASSLGQLVYGYTF. The CDR3 DNA reads TGTGCCAGCAGTTTGGGACAGCTCGTCTATGGCTACACCTTC.

The chain links TRBV9 to TRBJ1-5, with D tentatively TRBD1 (5 bases). The CDR3 covers 15 residues. Per germline, CDR1 SGDLS and CDR2 YYNGEE. Deletions cut 2 bases from V and 6 bases from J, with 15 bases between. This chain's CDR3 is CASSVSGRFSQPQHF. In DNA, the CDR3 is TGTGCCAGCAGCGTGTCAGGGCGGTTCAGTCAGCCCCAGCATTTT.

A few counts support this clonotype. The chain employs TRBV19 and TRBJ1-5; D gene ambiguous. V was clipped by 3 bases and J by 6 bases, with 12 bases between them. CDR3 length: 14 amino acids. Germline assignment: CDR1 LNHDA and CDR2 SQIVND (reference sequence). CDR3 in DNA: TGTGCCAGTAGTATCGTAGGGATTTCTCAGCCCCAGCATTTT. Encoded protein: CASSIVGISQPQHF.